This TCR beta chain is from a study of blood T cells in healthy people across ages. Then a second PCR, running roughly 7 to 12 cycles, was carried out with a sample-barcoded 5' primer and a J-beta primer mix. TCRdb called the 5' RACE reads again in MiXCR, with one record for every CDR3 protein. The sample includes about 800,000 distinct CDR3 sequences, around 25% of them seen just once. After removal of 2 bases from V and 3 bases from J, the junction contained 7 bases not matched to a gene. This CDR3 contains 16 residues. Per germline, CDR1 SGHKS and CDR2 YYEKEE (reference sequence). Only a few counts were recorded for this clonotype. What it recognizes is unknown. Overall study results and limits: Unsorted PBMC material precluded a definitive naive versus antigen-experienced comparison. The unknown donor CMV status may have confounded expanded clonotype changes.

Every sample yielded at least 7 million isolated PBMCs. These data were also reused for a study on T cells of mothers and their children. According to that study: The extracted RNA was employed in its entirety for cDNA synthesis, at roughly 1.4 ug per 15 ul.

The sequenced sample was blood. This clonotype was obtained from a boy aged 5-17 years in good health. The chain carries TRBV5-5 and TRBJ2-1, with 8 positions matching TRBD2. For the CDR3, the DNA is TGTGCCAGCAGCTTAGGTCCAGCGGGGGACTACAATGAGCAGTTCTTC. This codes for CASSLGPAGDYNEQFF.